The rows below give T cell receptor beta chains drawn from one sample of a study of immune cell composition in non-small cell lung cancer. Sequencing used immunoSEQ multiplex PCR; TCRdb keeps in-frame clones, though not all of them. The repertoire includes just over 7,500 clones, roughly three quarters of them detected once, and about an eighth sits in the top ten. Sequencing input: lung tumor tissue. These receptors came from a human donor with non-small cell lung cancer. Each CDR3 is given with its conserved first and last residue. A D gene is named only where the DNA matches it firmly. Clone size is given for some rows only: seen once, a few or many times, or a class if the clone is expanded.

clone_size d_call j_call v_call cdr3_aa cdr3_nt
. TRBD1 TRBJ1-1 TRBV5-4 CASSFGTGWGTEAFF TGTGCCAGCAGCTTTGGGACAGGGTGGGGCACTGAAGCTTTCTTT
large TRBD1 TRBJ1-2 TRBV27 CASSPGQERGYTF TGTGCCAGTAGTCCGGGACAGGAACGGGGCTACACCTTC
. . TRBJ2-7 TRBV11-2 CASSLASGSYEQYF TGTGCCAGCAGCTTAGCCTCAGGGAGCTACGAGCAGTACTTC
. . TRBJ1-6 TRBV6-5 CASTPDRSPLHF TGTGCCAGCACCCCAGACCGTTCACCCCTCCACTTT
. . TRBJ2-3 TRBV2 CASSEWTVSTQYF TGTGCCAGCAGTGAGTGGACAGTGAGTACGCAGTATTTT
once TRBD1 TRBJ2-5 TRBV7-9 CASRFTGAAETQYF TGTGCCAGCAGATTCACAGGGGCCGCAGAGACCCAGTACTTC
few TRBD1 TRBJ1-2 TRBV4-1 CASSPTGGRDGYTF TGCGCCAGCAGCCCGACAGGGGGCCGAGATGGCTACACCTTC
. TRBD2 TRBJ2-1 TRBV29-1 CSVEGLAVLSSYNEQFF TGCAGCGTTGAAGGACTAGCGGTTCTCAGCTCCTACAATGAGCAGTTCTTC
once . TRBJ1-3 TRBV14 CASSQQASGNTIYF TGTGCCAGCAGCCAACAGGCCTCTGGAAACACCATATATTTT
. TRBD2 TRBJ2-7 TRBV7-2 CASSPAGGNNYEQYF TGTGCCAGCAGCCCTGCGGGGGGTAATAACTACGAGCAGTACTTC
. . TRBJ1-2 TRBV5-6 CASSFRDRGSGGYTF TGTGCCAGCAGCTTCCGAGACCGGGGGTCGGGCGGCTACACCTTC
. TRBD1 TRBJ1-6 TRBV4-2 CASSLAGAGGGSPLHF TGTGCCAGCAGCTTGGCCGGGGCAGGGGGCGGCTCACCCCTCCACTTT
. . TRBJ1-1 TRBV7-2 CASSLSAGAQFSTEAFF TGTGCCAGCAGCTTATCGGCAGGGGCTCAGTTTAGCACTGAAGCTTTCTTT
. . TRBJ2-7 TRBV9 CASSVGGGLFYEQYF TGTGCCAGCAGCGTAGGCGGGGGCCTCTTTTACGAGCAGTACTTC
. TRBD1 TRBJ2-1 TRBV28 CASSLMGQGLDNEQFF TGTGCCAGCAGTTTAATGGGACAGGGGCTTGACAATGAGCAGTTCTTC
. . TRBJ2-3 TRBV6-5 CASSQGLSTDTQYF TGTGCCAGCAGTCAGGGGTTGAGCACAGATACGCAGTATTTT
few TRBD2 TRBJ2-1 TRBV7-2 CASTLAGRPYNEQFF TGTGCCAGCACCCTAGCGGGGCGGCCTTACAATGAGCAGTTCTTC
. . TRBJ1-1 TRBV11-3 CASSSDRGNTEAFF TGTGCCAGCAGCTCCGACAGAGGTAACACTGAAGCTTTCTTT
. TRBD1 TRBJ1-1 TRBV28 CATYRDRWNTEAFF TGTGCCACCTACCGGGACAGGTGGAACACTGAAGCTTTCTTT
. TRBD2 TRBJ2-1 TRBV7-9 CASSSGLAGGASYNEQFF TGTGCCAGCAGCTCGGGACTAGCGGGGGGTGCCTCCTACAATGAGCAGTTCTTC
. . TRBJ1-2 TRBV5-8 CASSLLNNYGYTF TGTGCCAGCAGCTTATTGAATAACTATGGCTACACCTTC
. . TRBJ2-1 TRBV5-1 CASSLEADNIQQFF TGCGCCAGCAGCTTGGAAGCGGACAACATACAGCAGTTCTTC
once . TRBJ1-2 TRBV5-4 CASSLSLSRGGYTF TGTGCCAGCAGCTTGAGTTTATCGCGGGGTGGCTACACCTTC
. . TRBJ2-2 TRBV6-5 CASWTANTGELFF TGTGCCAGCTGGACAGCGAACACCGGGGAGCTGTTTTTT
. . TRBJ2-3 TRBV5-1 CASSALGLFTDTQYF TGCGCCAGCAGCGCGCTCGGACTCTTCACAGATACGCAGTATTTT
hyperexpanded . TRBJ1-2 TRBV9 CASSVSPKLSPYGYTF TGTGCCAGCAGCGTCTCCCCGAAGTTGAGTCCCTATGGCTACACCTTC
. TRBD2 TRBJ2-1 TRBV5-6 CASTPRGAGGYNEQFF TGTGCCAGCACCCCGAGGGGGGCGGGGGGATACAATGAGCAGTTCTTC